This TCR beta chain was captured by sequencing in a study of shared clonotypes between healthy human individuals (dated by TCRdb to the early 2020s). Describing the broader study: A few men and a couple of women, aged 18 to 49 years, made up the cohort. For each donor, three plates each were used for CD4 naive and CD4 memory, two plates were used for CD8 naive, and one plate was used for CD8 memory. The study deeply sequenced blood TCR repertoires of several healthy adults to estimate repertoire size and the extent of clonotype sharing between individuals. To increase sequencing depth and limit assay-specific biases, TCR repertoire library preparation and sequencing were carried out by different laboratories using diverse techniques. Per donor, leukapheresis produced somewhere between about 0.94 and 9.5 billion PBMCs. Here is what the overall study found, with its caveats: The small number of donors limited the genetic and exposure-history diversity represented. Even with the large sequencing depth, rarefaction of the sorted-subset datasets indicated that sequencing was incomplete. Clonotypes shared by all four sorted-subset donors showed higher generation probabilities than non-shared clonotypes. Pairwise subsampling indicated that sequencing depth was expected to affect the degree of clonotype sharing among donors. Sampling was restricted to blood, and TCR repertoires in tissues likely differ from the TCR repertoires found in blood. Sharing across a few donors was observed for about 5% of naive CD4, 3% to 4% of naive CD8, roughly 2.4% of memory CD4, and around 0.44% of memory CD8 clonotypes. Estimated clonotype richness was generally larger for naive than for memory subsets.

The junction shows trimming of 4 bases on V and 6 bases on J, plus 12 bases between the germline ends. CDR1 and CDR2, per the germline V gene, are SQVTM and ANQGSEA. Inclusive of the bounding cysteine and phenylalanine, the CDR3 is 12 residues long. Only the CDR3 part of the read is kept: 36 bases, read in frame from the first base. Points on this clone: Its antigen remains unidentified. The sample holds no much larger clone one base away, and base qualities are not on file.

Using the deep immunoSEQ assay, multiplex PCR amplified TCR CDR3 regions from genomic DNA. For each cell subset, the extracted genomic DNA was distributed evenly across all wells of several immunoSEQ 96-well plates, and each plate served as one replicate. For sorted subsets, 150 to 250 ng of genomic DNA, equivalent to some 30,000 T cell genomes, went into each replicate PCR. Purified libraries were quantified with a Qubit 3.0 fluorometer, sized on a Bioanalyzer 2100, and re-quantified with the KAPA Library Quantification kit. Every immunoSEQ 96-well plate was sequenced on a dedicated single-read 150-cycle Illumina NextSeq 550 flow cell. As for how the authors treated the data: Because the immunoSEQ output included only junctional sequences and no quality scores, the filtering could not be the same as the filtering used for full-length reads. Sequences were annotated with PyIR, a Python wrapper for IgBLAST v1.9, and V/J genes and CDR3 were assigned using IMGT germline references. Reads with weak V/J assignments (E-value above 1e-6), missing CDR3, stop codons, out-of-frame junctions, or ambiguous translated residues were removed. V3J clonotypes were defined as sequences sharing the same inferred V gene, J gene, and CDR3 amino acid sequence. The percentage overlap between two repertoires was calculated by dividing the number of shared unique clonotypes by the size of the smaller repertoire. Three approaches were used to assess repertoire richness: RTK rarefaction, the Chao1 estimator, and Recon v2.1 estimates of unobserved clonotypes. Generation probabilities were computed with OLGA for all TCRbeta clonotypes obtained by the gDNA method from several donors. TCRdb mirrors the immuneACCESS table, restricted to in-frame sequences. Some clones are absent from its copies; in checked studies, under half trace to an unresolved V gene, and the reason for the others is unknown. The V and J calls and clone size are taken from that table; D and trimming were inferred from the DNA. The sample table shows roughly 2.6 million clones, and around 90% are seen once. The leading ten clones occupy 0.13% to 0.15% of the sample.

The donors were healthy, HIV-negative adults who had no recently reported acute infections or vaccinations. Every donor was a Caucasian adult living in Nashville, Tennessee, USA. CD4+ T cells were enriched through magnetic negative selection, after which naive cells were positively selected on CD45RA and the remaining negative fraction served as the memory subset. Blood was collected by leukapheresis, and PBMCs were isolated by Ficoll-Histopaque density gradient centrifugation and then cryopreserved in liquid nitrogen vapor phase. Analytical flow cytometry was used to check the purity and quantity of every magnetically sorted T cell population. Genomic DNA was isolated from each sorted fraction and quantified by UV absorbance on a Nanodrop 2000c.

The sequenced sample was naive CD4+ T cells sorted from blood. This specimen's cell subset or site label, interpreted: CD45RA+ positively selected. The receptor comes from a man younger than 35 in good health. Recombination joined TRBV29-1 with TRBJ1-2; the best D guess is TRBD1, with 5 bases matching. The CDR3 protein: CSVGQGAHGYTF. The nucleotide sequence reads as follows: TGCAGCGTTGGGCAGGGTGCGCATGGCTACACCTTC.